These 16 T cell receptor beta chains share one sample of origin, sequenced in a study of blood T cell repertoires in COVID-19. The method was immunoSEQ multiplex PCR; TCRdb's version includes in-frame clones alone and lacks a portion of them. The table records approximately 180,000 clones, more than 75% of them present only once. The sequenced sample consisted of peripheral blood. Receptors originate from a man aged 40-50 years with active or convalescent COVID-19.

The chain combines TRBV28 with TRBJ2-3; 10 nucleotides align to TRBD1. Trimming removed 4 bases from V and 4 bases from J; junction bases left unmatched: 11. This CDR3 has 17 amino acids. Germline V CDR1 and CDR2: MDHEN, SYDVKM. The DNA of the CDR3 is TGTGCCAGCAGTTCCTCGACAGGGGGCTTCAGTTCAGATACGCAGTATTTT. This codes for CASSSSTGGFSSDTQYF.

The J gene is TRBJ2-7, the V gene TRBV3-1 (or the pseudogene TRBV3-2); TRBD1 agrees at 11 bases. V lost 5 bases and J lost 4; bases outside the gene matches: 10. The CDR3 runs to 16 residues. Germline V lookup: CDR1 LGHDT, CDR2 YNNKEL (reference sequence). The CDR3, as DNA: TGTGCCAGCAGCAATTGGCAGGACAGGGGGCTTTACGAGCAGTACTTC. Translated: CASSNWQDRGLYEQYF.

This chain joins TRBV5-4 and TRBJ1-2; D unresolved. There are 14 residues in the CDR3. The ends were cut back, 6 bases at V and 4 bases at J, with 16 bases in the middle. Germline V gene sequence: CDR1 SGHNT, CDR2 YYREEE (reference sequence). This CDR3 is CASTLDRGPYGYTF. CDR3 DNA: TGTGCCAGCACCCTCGATCGGGGTCCCTATGGCTACACCTTC.

This clone was found a few times. This chain uses TRBV25-1 with TRBJ2-7, with D maybe TRBD2 (6 bases). The CDR3 runs to 16 residues. V lost 2 bases and J lost 6, with 20 bases in between. Germline V CDR1 and CDR2: MGHDK, SYGVNS. The DNA of the CDR3 is TGTGCCAGCAGTGAACCCCCGGGGAGGCACGGGCTCGAGCAGTACTTC. Translation: CASSEPPGRHGLEQYF.

The table lists this clone with a count of one. This chain connects TRBV6-5 to TRBJ2-7, with 9 bases lining up with TRBD2. The junction had 11 bases not matched to a gene; V was cut back by 8 bases and J by 3 bases. The germline V gene has CDR1 MNHEY and CDR2 SVGAGI. This CDR3 comprises 15 residues. CDR3 protein: CASRTRLAGDYEQYF. The CDR3 DNA reads TGTGCCAGCCGAACCCGATTAGCGGGGGACTACGAGCAGTACTTC.

This chain's CDR3 is CASSVGLAGPEQYF. The DNA for the CDR3 is TGTGCCAGCAGCGTGGGACTAGCGGGACCCGAGCAGTACTTC. V usage is TRBV5-8 and J usage is TRBJ2-7; 13 bases agree with TRBD2. The CDR3 runs to 14 residues. J lost 6 bases, V lost 4 bases, and 4 bases had no gene match. CDR1 is SGHTS, CDR2 YDEGEE, per germline.

The rearrangement joins TRBV21-1 to TRBJ1-1; the table gives TRBD1 as D, unverified against the DNA. TRBV21-1 corresponds to a pseudogene. The CDR3 contains 15 residues. CDR3 loop: CASSLTPDRDTEAFF. CDR3 in DNA: TGTGCCAGCAGCCTAACGCCCGACAGGGACACTGAAGCTTTCTTT.

The chain recombines TRBV7-8 with TRBJ1-1; 8 positions agree with TRBD1. Germline CDR1 and CDR2: SGHVS and FQNEAQ. CDR3 length equals 14 residues. Unmatched junction bases numbered 6, after V lost 2 bases and J lost 7 bases. The CDR3 DNA reads as TGTGCCAGCAGCTTATCAGGGGGCGGGGGTGAAGCTTTCTTT. It codes for CASSLSGGGGEAFF.

This clone was recorded a few times. The V gene is TRBV4-1, the J gene TRBJ1-1; 8 bases are shared with TRBD1. Germline V CDR1 and CDR2: MGHRA, YSYEKL. Trimming cost V 3 bases and J 1 base; bases outside gene matches: 13. The CDR3 covers 18 residues. The chain's CDR3 is CASSHILRGPGRNTEAFF. CDR3 bases: TGCGCCAGCAGCCATATCCTCAGGGGGCCGGGGAGGAACACTGAAGCTTTCTTT.

The V call is TRBV19, the J call TRBJ2-3, with D possibly matching TRBD1 (5 bases). The germline gives CDR1 LNHDA, CDR2 SQIVND (reference sequence). V was shortened by 4 bases and J by 7 bases, with 15 bases between the two germline ends. There are 14 residues in the CDR3. CDR3 nucleotides: TGTGCCAGTAGTAGCGACCCCTGGACAAATACGCAGTATTTT. Encoded protein: CASSSDPWTNTQYF.

This clone has more than one count but fewer than ten. The chain links TRBV5-1 to TRBJ1-6; 8 bases align to TRBD1. Germline V gene sequence: CDR1 SGHRS, CDR2 YFSETQ. CDR3 length: 14 amino acids. V trimming: 4 bases; J trimming: 10 bases; junction bases outside the gene matches: 7. The CDR3 loop reads CASSIGQGESPLHF. DNA for the CDR3: TGCGCCAGCAGCATAGGACAGGGTGAGTCACCCCTCCACTTT.

The genes are TRBV7-2 and TRBJ1-1, with TRBD1 as a possible D gene (6 bases). The V gene lost 1 base and the J gene lost 1 base, with 19 bases spanning the gap. Germline lookup yields CDR1 SGHTA and CDR2 FQGNSA. This CDR3 spans 18 amino acids. CDR3 coding DNA: TGTGCCAGCAGCTTAGGAGGGGGGGCGATACTGAAGAACACTGAAGCTTTCTTT. Its protein product is CASSLGGGAILKNTEAFF.

This clone was seen more than once but under ten times. V gene TRBV19 combines with J gene TRBJ1-6, with TRBD1 identical over 8 bases. The CDR3 is made up of 18 amino acids. V lost 0 bases, J lost 14 bases, and 18 bases stayed unmatched. Germline loops: CDR1 LNHDA, CDR2 SQIVND (reference sequence). The CDR3 protein is CASSIDPEPGQVYLALHF. The DNA of the CDR3 is TGTGCCAGTAGTATAGATCCGGAACCGGGACAGGTCTATTTGGCCCTCCACTTT.

V and J are TRBV11-2 and TRBJ1-5; 9 bases are a match to TRBD1. Per the germline V gene, CDR1 is SGHAT and CDR2 is FQNNGV. V gave up 4 bases and J gave up 4 bases; unmatched junction bases: 5. The CDR3 covers 15 residues. The CDR3 DNA sequence: TGTGCCAGCAGCTGGGACAGGGATCCTAATCAGCCCCAGCATTTT. Translated: CASSWDRDPNQPQHF.

The chain links TRBV19 to TRBJ1-1; 7 bases line up with TRBD1. After removal of 3 bases from V and 0 bases from J, the junction contained 10 bases not matched to a gene. The CDR3 length is 17 residues. Germline V gives CDR1 LNHDA, CDR2 SQIVND (reference sequence). In nucleotides, the CDR3 is TGTGCCAGTAGTATCCGTGGCAGGGGGAGATTGAACACTGAAGCTTTCTTT. Protein: CASSIRGRGRLNTEAFF.

The rearrangement joins TRBV7-2 to TRBJ1-5, with D uncertain. Germline V gene lookup returns CDR1 SGHTA and CDR2 FQGNSA. This CDR3 has 17 residues. V lost 4 bases and J 2 bases, leaving 18 bases between the germline ends. CDR3 in DNA: TGTGCCAGCAGCTCATCGATGCAACTAGGTGGCAATCAGCCCCAGCATTTT. It specifies CASSSSMQLGGNQPQHF.